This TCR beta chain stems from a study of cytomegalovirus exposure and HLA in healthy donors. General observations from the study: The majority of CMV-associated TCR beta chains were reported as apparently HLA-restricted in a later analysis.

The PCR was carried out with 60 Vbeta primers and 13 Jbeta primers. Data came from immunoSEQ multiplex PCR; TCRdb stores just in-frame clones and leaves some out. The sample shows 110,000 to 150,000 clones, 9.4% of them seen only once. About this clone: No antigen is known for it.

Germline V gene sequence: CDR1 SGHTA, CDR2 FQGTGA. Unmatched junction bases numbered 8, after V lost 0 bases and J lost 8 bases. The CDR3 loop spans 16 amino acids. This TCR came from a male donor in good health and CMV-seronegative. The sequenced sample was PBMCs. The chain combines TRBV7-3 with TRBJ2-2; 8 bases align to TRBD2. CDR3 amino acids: CASSLTQAGVSGELFF. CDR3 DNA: TGTGCCAGCAGCTTAACGCAAGCGGGAGTCTCGGGGGAGCTGTTTTTT.